What follows is one T cell receptor beta chain and its context. The source of the sample is a study of blood T cell repertoires in COVID-19. The CDR3 contains 13 residues. V was cut by 6 bases and J by 0 bases, with 9 bases left in between. CDR1 and CDR2 (germline): MNHEY, SMNVEV (reference sequence). The data were produced by immunoSEQ multiplex PCR, yet TCRdb's version contains in-frame clones alone and is incomplete. The repertoire holds 350,000 to 450,000 clones, around 86% seen once, with less than 6% in the top ten. The source of this sequence is a woman in her 50s who had recovered from COVID-19. The chain carries TRBV27 and TRBJ2-7, with D possibly TRBD2 on 5 matching bases. Sample: PBMCs or T cells enriched from blood (not recorded which). The CDR3: CASSRTSSYEQYF. DNA of the CDR3: TGTGCCAGCAGCAGAACTAGCTCCTACGAGCAGTACTTC.